Listed below are T cell receptor beta chains from one sample, sequenced in a study of CD8+CD57+ T cells in acquired aplastic anemia. Each CDR3 protein is one row after TCRdb ran MiXCR on the reads. This sample has some 290,000 distinct CDR3 sequences, with 45% to 65% found just once. The sample consisted of sorted CD4+, CD8+, or CD8+CD57+ T cells (not recorded which) from PBMCs. The receptors derive from a human donor with severe aplastic anemia or a healthy control (not recorded which). CDR3s include the opening cysteine and the closing phenylalanine or tryptophan. A D gene is named only where the DNA matches it firmly. The listing skips clone size in some rows; elsewhere it reads once, few, many or a size class.

abundance	j_gene	v_gene	len	d_gene	CDR3nt	CDR3aa
many	TRBJ2-2	TRBV7-9	14	-	TGTGCCAGCAGCTTTTATGAGGCGGCCGGGGAGCTGTTTTTT	CASSFYEAAGELFF
-	TRBJ2-1	TRBV19	16	TRBD1	TGTGCCAGTAGTGACTCCGGGACAGGGAATTGGGATGAGCAGTTCTTC	CASSDSGTGNWDEQFF
-	TRBJ2-1	TRBV20-1	12	TRBD2	TGCAGTGCAGCAACTAGCGGGGTAGAGCAGTTCTTC	CSAATSGVEQFF
few	TRBJ2-5	TRBV11-3	15	TRBD1	TGTGCCAGCAGCTCGTCCAGGGGGCACCAAGAGACCCAGTACTTC	CASSSSRGHQETQYF
-	TRBJ2-3	TRBV6-5	13	TRBD2	TGTGCCAGCAATAGCGGGGGCACAGATACGCAGTATTTT	CASNSGGTDTQYF
few	TRBJ2-7	TRBV6-6	14	TRBD2	TGTGCCAGCAGTGCCGGCGGGAGCTCCTACGAGCAGTACTTC	CASSAGGSSYEQYF
-	TRBJ1-1	TRBV10-2	15	-	TGCGCCAGCAGTGAGTCGGGCGCCCGGAACACTGAAGCTTTCTTT	CASSESGARNTEAFF
few	TRBJ2-1	TRBV6-4	16	TRBD2	TGTGCCAGCAGTGACGGTGTAGCGGGAGGTATCGATGAGCAGTTCTTC	CASSDGVAGGIDEQFF
many	TRBJ2-7	TRBV7-6	16	TRBD1	TGTGCCAGCAGCCCAGTCGGGCGTCAGGGGGCCTACGAGCAGTACTTC	CASSPVGRQGAYEQYF
many	TRBJ1-1	TRBV29-1	17	TRBD1	TGCAGCGTTGGCGGGGTAGGGACAGAAGACTTGGGAACTGAAGCTTTCTTT	CSVGGVGTEDLGTEAFF
-	TRBJ2-1	TRBV7-2	16	TRBD2	TGTGCCAGCAGCTCAGACCCGGGGCTAGCGGGCAATGAGCAGTTCTTC	CASSSDPGLAGNEQFF
-	TRBJ2-5	TRBV28	18	TRBD2	TGTGCCAGCAGTTCCCTCCGGGACCGGACTAGCGGCCAAGAGACCCAGTACTTC	CASSSLRDRTSGQETQYF
few	TRBJ1-1	TRBV29-1	10	TRBD1	TGCAGCGCCGGGACAGGGGTGTCTTTCTTT	CSAGTGVSFF
many	TRBJ1-4	TRBV7-6	16	-	TGTGCCAGCAGCTTACATACGTTAGCGACTAATGAAAAACTGTTTTTT	CASSLHTLATNEKLFF
many	TRBJ2-3	TRBV5-1	14	-	TGCGCCAGCAGCTTGCGGGGGGCAGCAGATACGCAGTATTTT	CASSLRGAADTQYF
many	TRBJ1-4	TRBV7-8	18	-	TGTGCCAGCAGCTTAGCGCTCGGGATGGGTGCAACTAATGAAAAACTGTTTTTT	CASSLALGMGATNEKLFF
-	TRBJ1-2	TRBV9	12	TRBD1	TGTGCCAGCAGAGACAGGGTTTATGGCTACACCTTC	CASRDRVYGYTF
-	TRBJ1-2	TRBV20-1	13	-	TGCAGTGCCAACACGGGTCTTAACTATGGCTACACCTTC	CSANTGLNYGYTF
once	TRBJ1-2	TRBV14	13	-	TGTGCCAGCAGTGGGGAACGTACTTATGGCTACACCTTC	CASSGERTYGYTF
-	TRBJ2-5	TRBV10-3	13	-	TGTGCCAGCAGTCAGGAAGGGGGTGTGACCCAGTACTTC	CASSQEGGVTQYF
-	TRBJ1-6	TRBV5-1	16	-	TGCGCCAGCAGCTTGGCCGTCACAGACTCGGGTTCACCCCTCCACTTT	CASSLAVTDSGSPLHF
-	TRBJ1-1	TRBV20-1	16	-	TGCAGTGCTAGAGGACAGCCTAGAAGAATGAACACTGAAGCTTTCTTT	CSARGQPRRMNTEAFF
-	TRBJ2-5	TRBV20-1	12	TRBD2	TGCAGTGCTAGAGTGATTGGGGGGGTACAGTACTTC	CSARVIGGVQYF
-	TRBJ1-1	TRBV20-1	13	TRBD1	TGCAGTGCTCCGGGACAGGGGAACACTGAAGCTTTCTTT	CSAPGQGNTEAFF